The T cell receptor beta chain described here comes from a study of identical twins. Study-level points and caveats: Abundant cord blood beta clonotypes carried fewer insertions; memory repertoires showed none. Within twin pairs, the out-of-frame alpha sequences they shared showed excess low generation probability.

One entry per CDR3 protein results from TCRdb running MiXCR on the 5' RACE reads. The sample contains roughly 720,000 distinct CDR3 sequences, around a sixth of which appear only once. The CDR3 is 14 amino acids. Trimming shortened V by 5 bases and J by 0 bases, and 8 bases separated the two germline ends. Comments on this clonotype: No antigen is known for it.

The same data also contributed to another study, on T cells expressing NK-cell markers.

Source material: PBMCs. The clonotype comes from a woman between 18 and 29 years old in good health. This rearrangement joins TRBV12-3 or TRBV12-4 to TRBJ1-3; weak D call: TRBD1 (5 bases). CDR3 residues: CASSAGGSGNTIYF. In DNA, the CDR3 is TGTGCCAGCAGTGCCGGGGGCTCTGGAAACACCATATATTTT.